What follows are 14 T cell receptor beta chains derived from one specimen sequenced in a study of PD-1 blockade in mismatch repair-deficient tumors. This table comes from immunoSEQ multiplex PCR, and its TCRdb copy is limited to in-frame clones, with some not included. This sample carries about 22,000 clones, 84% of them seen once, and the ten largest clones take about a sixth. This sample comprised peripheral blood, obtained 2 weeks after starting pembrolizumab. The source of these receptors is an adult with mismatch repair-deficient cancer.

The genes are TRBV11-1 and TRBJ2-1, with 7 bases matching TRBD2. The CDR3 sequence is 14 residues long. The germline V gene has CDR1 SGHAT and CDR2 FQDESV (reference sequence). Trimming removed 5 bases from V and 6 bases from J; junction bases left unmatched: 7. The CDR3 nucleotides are TGTGCCAGCAGCCACGCCGGGACTATCAATGAGCAGTTCTTC. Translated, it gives CASSHAGTINEQFF.

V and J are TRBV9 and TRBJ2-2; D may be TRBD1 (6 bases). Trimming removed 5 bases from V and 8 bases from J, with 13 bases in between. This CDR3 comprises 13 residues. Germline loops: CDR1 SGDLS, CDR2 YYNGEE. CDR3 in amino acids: CASRAGASGELFF. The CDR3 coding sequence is TGTGCCAGCAGGGCAGGGGCGTCGGGGGAGCTGTTTTTT.

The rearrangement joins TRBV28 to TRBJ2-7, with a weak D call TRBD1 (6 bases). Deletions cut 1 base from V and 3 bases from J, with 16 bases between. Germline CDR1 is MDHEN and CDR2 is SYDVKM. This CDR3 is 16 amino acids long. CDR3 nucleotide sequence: TGTGCCAGCAGTTTATCCAGTCCAGGGGTGGGCTACGAGCAGTACTTC. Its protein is CASSLSSPGVGYEQYF.

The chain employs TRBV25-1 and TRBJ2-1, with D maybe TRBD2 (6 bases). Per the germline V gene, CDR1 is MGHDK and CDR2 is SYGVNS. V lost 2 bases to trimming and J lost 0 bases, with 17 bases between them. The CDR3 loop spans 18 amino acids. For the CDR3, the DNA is TGTGCCAGCAGTGAACAAGCGGGTCCCTCGAGCTCCTACAATGAGCAGTTCTTC. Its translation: CASSEQAGPSSSYNEQFF.

The CDR3 sequence: CASGLAKATGRGKLFF. In nucleotides, the CDR3 is TGTGCTAGTGGTTTGGCAAAGGCGACAGGACGGGGAAAACTGTTTTTT. The chain links TRBV12-5 to TRBJ1-4; a weak D match, TRBD1 (6 bases). The CDR3 totals 16 residues. Germline CDR1 LGHNT, CDR2 FRNRAP. Trimming stripped 1 base from V and 10 bases from J, with 19 bases between.

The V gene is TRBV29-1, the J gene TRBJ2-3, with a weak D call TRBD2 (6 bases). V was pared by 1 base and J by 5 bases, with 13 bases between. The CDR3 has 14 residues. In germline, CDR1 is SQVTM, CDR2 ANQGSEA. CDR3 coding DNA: TGCAGCGTTGAAGGGGCGGGGTGGATAGATACGCAGTATTTT. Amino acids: CSVEGAGWIDTQYF.

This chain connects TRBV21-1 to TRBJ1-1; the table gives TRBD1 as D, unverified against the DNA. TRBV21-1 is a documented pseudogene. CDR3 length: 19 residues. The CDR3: CASRSPIFGTGVINTEAFF. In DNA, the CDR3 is TGTGCCAGCCGGTCCCCCATCTTTGGGACAGGGGTGATTAACACTGAAGCTTTCTTT.

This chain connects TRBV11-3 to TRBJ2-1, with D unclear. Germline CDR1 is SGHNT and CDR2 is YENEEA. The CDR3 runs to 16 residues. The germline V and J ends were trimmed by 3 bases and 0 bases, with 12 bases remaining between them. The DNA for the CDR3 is TGTGCCAGCAGCTTTTTATTAGGAGACTCCTACAATGAGCAGTTCTTC. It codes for CASSFLLGDSYNEQFF.

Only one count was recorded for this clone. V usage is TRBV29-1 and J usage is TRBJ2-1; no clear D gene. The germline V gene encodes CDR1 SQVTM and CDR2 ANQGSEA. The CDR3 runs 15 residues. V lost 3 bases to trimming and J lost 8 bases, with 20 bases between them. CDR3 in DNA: TGCAGCGTTGAGGTGGCAGGTCCTGTTCTTGATGAGCAGTTCTTC. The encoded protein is CSVEVAGPVLDEQFF.

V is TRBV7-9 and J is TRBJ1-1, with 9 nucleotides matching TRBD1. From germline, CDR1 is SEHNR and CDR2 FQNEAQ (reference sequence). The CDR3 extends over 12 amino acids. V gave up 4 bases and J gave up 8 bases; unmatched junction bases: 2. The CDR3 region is CASSYGQGEAFF. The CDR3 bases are TGTGCCAGCAGCTATGGACAGGGGGAAGCTTTCTTT. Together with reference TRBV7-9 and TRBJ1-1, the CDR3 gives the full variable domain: DTGVSQNPRHKITKRGQNVTFRCDPISEHNRLYWYRQTLGQGPEFLTYFQNEAQLEKSRLLSDRFSAERPKGSFSTLEIQRTEQGDSAMYLCASSYGQGEAFFGQGTRLTVV.

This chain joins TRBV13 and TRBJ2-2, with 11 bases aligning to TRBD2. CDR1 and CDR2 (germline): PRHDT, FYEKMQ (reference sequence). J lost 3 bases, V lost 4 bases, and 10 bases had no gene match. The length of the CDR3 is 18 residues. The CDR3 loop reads CASSSEVSSGRDTGELFF. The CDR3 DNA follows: TGTGCCAGCAGCTCAGAAGTTAGTAGCGGGAGGGACACCGGGGAGCTGTTTTTT.

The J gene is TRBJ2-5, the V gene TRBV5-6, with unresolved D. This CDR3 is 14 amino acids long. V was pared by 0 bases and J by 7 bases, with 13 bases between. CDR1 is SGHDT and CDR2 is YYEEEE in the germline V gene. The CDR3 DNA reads TGTGCCAGCAGCTTGGGAGGCTCCCGGATGACCCAGTACTTC. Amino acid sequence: CASSLGGSRMTQYF.

CDR3 residues: CASSGRENTEAFF. CDR3 bases: TGTGCCAGTTCGGGACGGGAGAACACTGAAGCTTTCTTT. The chain recombines TRBV19 with TRBJ1-1; a possible D gene is TRBD1 (5 bases). In germline, CDR1 is LNHDA, CDR2 SQIVND (reference sequence). Deletions cut 8 bases from V and 1 base from J, with 11 bases between. This CDR3 contains 13 residues.

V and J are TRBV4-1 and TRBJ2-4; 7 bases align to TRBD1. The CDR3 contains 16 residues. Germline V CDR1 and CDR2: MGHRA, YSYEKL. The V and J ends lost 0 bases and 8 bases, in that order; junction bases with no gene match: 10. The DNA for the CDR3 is TGCGCCAGCAGCCAAGATTGGCAGGGGGTGGTGGACATTCAGTACTTC. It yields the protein CASSQDWQGVVDIQYF.